These 6 T cell receptor beta chains share one sample of origin, sequenced in a study of blood T cell repertoires in COVID-19 (dated by TCRdb to the early 2020s). Libraries were constructed by the immunoSEQ multiplex PCR assay. TCRdb carries this immuneACCESS record with in-frame sequences only. Its versions omit some clonotypes, under half of them owing to an unresolved V gene in the studies checked, with the rest unexplained. The sample profile shows 200,000 to 300,000 clones; around nine tenths of them were found once. Jointly, the top ten make up under 4% of the sample. Material: peripheral blood. Receptor source: a man in his late teens or twenties with active or convalescent COVID-19.

The V call is TRBV5-1, the J call TRBJ2-3, with D unresolved. The V gene's germline CDR1 is SGHRS and CDR2 YFSETQ. This CDR3 is 13 amino acids long. V gave up 2 bases and J gave up 5 bases, with 9 bases separating them. The CDR3 here is CASSLNRLDTQYF. CDR3 nucleotides: TGCGCCAGCAGCTTAAACAGATTAGATACGCAGTATTTT. The complete variable domain, with remaining parts taken from reference TRBV5-1 and TRBJ2-3, reads KAGVTQTPRYLIKTRGQQVTLSCSPISGHRSVSWYQQTPGQGLQFLFEYFSETQRNKGNFPGRFSGRQFSNSRSEMNVSTLELGDSALYLCASSLNRLDTQYFGPGTRLTVL.

This chain joins TRBV30 and TRBJ1-6; D perhaps matches TRBD1 (5 bases). Per the germline V gene, CDR1 is GTSNPN and CDR2 is SVGIG (reference sequence). Deletions cut 2 bases from V and 11 bases from J, with 13 bases between. The CDR3 is made up of 13 amino acids. This CDR3 reads CAWSSSTATPLHF. The CDR3 DNA reads as TGTGCCTGGAGTTCATCGACAGCAACACCCCTCCACTTT.

This sequence joins TRBV10-1 and TRBJ1-3, with D possibly being TRBD1 (6 bases). The CDR3 is 15 residues long. The V gene lost 5 bases and the J gene lost 0 bases, with 11 bases spanning the gap. Germline values: CDR1 WNHNN, CDR2 SYGVQD (reference sequence). This CDR3 is CASSTRQVSGNTIYF. CDR3 nucleotides: TGCGCCAGCAGTACCAGACAGGTCTCTGGAAACACCATATATTTT.

The rearrangement joins TRBV2 to TRBJ1-1; no reliable D call. The germline V gene has CDR1 SNHLY and CDR2 FYNNEI. The CDR3 consists of 14 residues. V was pared by 2 bases and J by 2 bases, with 9 bases between. CDR3 sequence reads: CASSELPGNTEAFF. CDR3 sequence (DNA): TGTGCCAGCAGTGAACTGCCAGGCAACACTGAAGCTTTCTTT.

This chain's CDR3 is CASSLNQGRSEAFF. CDR3 nucleotide sequence: TGTGCCAGCAGTTTAAATCAGGGAAGGTCTGAAGCTTTCTTT. The rearrangement uses TRBV28 and TRBJ1-1, with D possibly being TRBD1 (5 bases). The CDR3 is made up of 14 amino acids. Trimming cost V 2 bases and J 6 bases, with 13 bases left between them. From germline, CDR1 is MDHEN and CDR2 SYDVKM.

The genes are TRBV29-1 and TRBJ2-5; 8 bases fit TRBD1. This CDR3 is 14 amino acids long. The ends lost 5 bases at V and 4 bases at J; junction bases unmatched: 9. Germline V CDR1 and CDR2: SQVTM, ANQGSEA. CDR3 in amino acids: CSVWDRLGSETQYF. The CDR3 region has the DNA TGCAGCGTTTGGGACAGGTTAGGATCAGAGACCCAGTACTTC. Full variable domain (remainder filled in from reference TRBV29-1 and TRBJ2-5): SAVISQKPSRDICQRGTSLTIQCQVDSQVTMMFWYRQQPGQSLTLIATANQGSEATYESGFVIDKFPISRPNLTFSTLTVSNMSPEDSSIYLCSVWDRLGSETQYFGPGTRLLVL.